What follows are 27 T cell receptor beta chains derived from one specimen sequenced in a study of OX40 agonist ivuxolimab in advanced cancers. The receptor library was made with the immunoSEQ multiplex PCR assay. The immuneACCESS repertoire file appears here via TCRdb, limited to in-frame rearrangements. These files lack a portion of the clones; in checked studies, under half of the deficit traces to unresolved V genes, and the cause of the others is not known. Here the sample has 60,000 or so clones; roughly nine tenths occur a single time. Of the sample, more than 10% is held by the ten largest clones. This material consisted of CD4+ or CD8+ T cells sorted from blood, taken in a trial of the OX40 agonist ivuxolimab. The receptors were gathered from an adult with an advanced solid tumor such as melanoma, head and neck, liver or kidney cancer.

The CDR3, as DNA: TGTGCCAGCAGTGAAACCGGGGCGGGAGTTCACGAGCAGTACTTC. Translation: CASSETGAGVHEQYF. This rearrangement joins TRBV2 to TRBJ2-7, with 7 bases lining up with TRBD2. This CDR3 contains 15 residues. Germline V gives CDR1 SNHLY, CDR2 FYNNEI. V trimming: 2 bases; J trimming: 5 bases; junction bases outside the gene matches: 9. The variable domain in full, with the rest retrieved from reference TRBV2 and TRBJ2-7, is EPEVTQTPSHQVTQMGQEVILRCVPISNHLYFYWYRQILGQKVEFLVSFYNNEISEKSEIFDDQFSVERPDGSNFTLKIRSTKLEDSAMYFCASSETGAGVHEQYFGPGTRLTVT.

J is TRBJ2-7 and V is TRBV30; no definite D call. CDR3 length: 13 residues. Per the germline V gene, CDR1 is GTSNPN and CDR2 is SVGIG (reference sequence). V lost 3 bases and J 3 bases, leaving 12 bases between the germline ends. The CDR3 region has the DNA TGTGCCTGGAGATTGTGGAGTAGCTACGAGCAGTACTTC. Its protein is CAWRLWSSYEQYF.

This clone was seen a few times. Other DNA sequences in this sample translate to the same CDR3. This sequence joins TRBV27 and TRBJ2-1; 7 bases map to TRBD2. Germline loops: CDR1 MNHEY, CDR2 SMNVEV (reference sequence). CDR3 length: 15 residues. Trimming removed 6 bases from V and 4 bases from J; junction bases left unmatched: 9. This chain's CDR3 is CASRSVAGEYNEQFF. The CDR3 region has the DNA TGTGCCAGCAGGTCGGTCGCGGGAGAGTACAATGAGCAGTTCTTC.

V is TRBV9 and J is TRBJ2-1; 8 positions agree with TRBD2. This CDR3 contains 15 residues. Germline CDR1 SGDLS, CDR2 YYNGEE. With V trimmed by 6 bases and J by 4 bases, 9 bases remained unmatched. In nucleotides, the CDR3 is TGTGCCAGCACCATAGCGGGACAACTGTACAATGAGCAGTTCTTC. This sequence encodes CASTIAGQLYNEQFF.

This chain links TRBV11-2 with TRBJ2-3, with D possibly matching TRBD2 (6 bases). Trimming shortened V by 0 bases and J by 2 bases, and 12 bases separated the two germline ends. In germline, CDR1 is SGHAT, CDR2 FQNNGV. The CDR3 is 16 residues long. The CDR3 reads CASSLEGGEATDTQYF. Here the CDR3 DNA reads TGTGCCAGCAGCTTAGAGGGGGGAGAGGCCACAGATACGCAGTATTTT.

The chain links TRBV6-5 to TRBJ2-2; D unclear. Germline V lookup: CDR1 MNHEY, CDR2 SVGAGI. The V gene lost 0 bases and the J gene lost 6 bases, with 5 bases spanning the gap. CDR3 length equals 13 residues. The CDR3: CASSYSTPGELFF. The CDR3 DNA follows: TGTGCCAGCAGTTACTCGACGCCCGGGGAGCTGTTTTTT.

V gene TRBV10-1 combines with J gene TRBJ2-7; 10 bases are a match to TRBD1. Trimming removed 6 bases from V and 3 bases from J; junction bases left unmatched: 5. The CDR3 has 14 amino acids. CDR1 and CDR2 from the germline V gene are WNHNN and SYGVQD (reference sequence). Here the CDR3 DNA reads TGCGCCAGCAGGGGGACAGGGGTAGACTACGAGCAGTACTTC. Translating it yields CASRGTGVDYEQYF.

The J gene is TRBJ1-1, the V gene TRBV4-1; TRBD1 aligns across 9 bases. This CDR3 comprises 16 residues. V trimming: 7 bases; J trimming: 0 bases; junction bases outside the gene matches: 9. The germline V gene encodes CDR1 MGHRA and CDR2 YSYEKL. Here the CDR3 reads CASTPLGQGMNTEAFF. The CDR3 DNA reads TGCGCCAGCACCCCATTGGGACAGGGCATGAACACTGAAGCTTTCTTT.

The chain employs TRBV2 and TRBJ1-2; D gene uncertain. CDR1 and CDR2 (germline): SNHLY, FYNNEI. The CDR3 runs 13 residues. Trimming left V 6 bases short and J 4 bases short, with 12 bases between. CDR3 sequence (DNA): TGTGCCAGCAGCGATGCGGAGACCTATGGCTACACCTTC. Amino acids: CASSDAETYGYTF.

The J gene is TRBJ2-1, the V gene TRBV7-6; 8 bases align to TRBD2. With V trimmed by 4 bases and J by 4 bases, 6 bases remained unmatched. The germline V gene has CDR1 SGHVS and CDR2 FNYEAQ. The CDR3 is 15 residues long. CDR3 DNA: TGTGCCAGCAGCTCAGCGGGGGCCACTTACAATGAGCAGTTCTTC. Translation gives CASSSAGATYNEQFF.

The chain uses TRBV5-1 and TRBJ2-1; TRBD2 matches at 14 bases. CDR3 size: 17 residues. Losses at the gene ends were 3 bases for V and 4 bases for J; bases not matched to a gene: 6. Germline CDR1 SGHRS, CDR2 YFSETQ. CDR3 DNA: TGCGCCAGCAGCTGGGGGACTAGCGGGAGTAGTTACAATGAGCAGTTCTTC. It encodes CASSWGTSGSSYNEQFF.

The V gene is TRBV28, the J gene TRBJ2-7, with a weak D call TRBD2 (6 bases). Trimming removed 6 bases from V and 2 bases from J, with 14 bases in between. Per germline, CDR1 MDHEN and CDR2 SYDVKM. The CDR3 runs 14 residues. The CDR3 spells CASRPLAKTYEQYF. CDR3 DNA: TGTGCCAGCAGACCCCTAGCGAAGACCTACGAGCAGTACTTC. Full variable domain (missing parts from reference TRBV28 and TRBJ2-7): DVKVTQSSRYLVKRTGEKVFLECVQDMDHENMFWYRQDPGLGLRLIYFSYDVKMKEKGDIPEGYSVSREKKERFSLILESASTNQTSMYLCASRPLAKTYEQYFGPGTRLTVT.

This chain's CDR3 is CASNSGSADNEQFF. In DNA, the CDR3 is TGTGCCAGCAACTCGGGGTCAGCCGACAATGAGCAGTTCTTC. The rearrangement uses TRBV9 and TRBJ2-1, with D maybe TRBD2 (5 bases). The V end lost 6 bases, the J end lost 5 bases, and 15 bases lay between the germline ends. The germline CDR1 and CDR2 sequences are SGDLS and YYNGEE. CDR3 size: 14 residues.

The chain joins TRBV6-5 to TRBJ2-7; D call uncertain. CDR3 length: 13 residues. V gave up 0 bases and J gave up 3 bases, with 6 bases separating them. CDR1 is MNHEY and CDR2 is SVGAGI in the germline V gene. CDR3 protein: CASSYSLGYEQYF. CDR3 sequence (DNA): TGTGCCAGCAGTTACTCGTTGGGCTACGAGCAGTACTTC.

CDR3 sequence reads: CASSFRDHEYTDTQYF. DNA for the CDR3: TGTGCCAGCAGCTTCCGGGACCACGAATACACAGATACGCAGTATTTT. The rearrangement uses TRBV5-6 and TRBJ2-3; the D gene could be TRBD1 or TRBD2 (5 bases each). Between the trimmed V and J ends, which lost 2 bases and 2 bases, there was a span of 15 bases. CDR1 is SGHDT, CDR2 YYEEEE, per germline. The CDR3 extends over 16 amino acids.

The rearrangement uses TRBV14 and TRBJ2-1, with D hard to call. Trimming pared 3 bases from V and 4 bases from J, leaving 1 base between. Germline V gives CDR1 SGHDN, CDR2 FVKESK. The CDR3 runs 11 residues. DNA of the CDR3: TGTGCCAGCAGCCATTACAATGAGCAGTTCTTC. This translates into CASSHYNEQFF.

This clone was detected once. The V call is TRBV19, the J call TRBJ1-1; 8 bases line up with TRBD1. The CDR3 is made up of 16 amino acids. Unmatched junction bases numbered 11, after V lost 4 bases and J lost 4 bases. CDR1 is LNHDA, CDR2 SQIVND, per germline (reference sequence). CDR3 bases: TGTGCCAGTAGTACCCGAAGTCAGGGGGCGACCACTGAAGCTTTCTTT. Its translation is CASSTRSQGATTEAFF.

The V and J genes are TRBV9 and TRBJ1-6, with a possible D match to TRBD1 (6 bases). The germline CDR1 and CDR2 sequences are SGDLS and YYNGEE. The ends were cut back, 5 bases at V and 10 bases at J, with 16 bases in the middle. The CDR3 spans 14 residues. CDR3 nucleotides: TGTGCCAGCAGTTACGAGGGGGTTCGGTCACCCCTCCACTTT. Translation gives CASSYEGVRSPLHF.

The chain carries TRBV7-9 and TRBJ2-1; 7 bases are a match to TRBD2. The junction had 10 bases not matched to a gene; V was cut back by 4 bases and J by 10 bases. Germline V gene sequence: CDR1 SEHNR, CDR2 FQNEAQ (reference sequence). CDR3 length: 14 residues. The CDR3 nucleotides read TGTGCCAGCAGCTCGTCGACGAGGGGAGGGGAGCAGTTCTTC. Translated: CASSSSTRGGEQFF.

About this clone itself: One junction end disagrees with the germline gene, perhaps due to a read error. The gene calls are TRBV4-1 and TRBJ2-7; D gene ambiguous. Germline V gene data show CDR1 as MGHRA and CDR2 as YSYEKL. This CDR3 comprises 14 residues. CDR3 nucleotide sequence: TGCGCCGGCAGCAAAGTTACTCAAGGCTACGAGCAGTACTTC. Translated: CAGSKVTQGYEQYF.

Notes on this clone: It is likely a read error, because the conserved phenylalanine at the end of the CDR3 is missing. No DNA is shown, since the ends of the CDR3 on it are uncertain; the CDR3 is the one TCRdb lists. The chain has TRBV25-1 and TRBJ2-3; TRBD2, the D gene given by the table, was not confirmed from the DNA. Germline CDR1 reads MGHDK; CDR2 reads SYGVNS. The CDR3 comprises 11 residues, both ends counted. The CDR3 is CASSEGSDYRT.

In DNA form, the CDR3 reads TGTGCCAGTAACCCCAGGGGATACAATCAGCCCCAGCATTTT. This gives the protein CASNPRGYNQPQHF. The chain couples TRBV19 to TRBJ1-5; TRBD1 might be the D (6 bases). Germline CDR1 LNHDA, CDR2 SQIVND (reference sequence). The CDR3 totals 14 residues. Trimming removed 7 bases at V and 3 bases at J, with 13 bases between.

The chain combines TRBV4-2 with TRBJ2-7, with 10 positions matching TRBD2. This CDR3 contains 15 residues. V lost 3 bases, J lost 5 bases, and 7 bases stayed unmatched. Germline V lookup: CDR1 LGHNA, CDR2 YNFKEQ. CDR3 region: CASSQASGSAHEQYF. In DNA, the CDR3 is TGTGCCAGCAGCCAGGCTAGCGGGAGTGCCCACGAGCAGTACTTC.

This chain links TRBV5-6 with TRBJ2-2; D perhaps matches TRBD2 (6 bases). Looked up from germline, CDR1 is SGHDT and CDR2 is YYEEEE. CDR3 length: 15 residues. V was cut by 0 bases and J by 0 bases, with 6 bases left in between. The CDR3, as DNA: TGTGCCAGCAGCTTGGGCGGGGCGAACACCGGGGAGCTGTTTTTT. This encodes CASSLGGANTGELFF.

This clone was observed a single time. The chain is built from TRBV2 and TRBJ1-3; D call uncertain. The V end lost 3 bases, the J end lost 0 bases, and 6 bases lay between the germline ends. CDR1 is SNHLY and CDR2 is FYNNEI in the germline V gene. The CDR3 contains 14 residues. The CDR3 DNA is TGTGCCAGCAGTGACGTTAACTCTGGAAACACCATATATTTT. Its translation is CASSDVNSGNTIYF.

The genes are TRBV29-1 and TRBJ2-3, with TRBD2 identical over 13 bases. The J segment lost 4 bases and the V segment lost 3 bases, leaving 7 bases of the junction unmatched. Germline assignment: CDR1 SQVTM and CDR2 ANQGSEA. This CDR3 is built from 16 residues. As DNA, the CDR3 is TGCAGCGTTGAGGGGACTAGCGGGATCATGGCAGATACGCAGTATTTT. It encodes CSVEGTSGIMADTQYF.

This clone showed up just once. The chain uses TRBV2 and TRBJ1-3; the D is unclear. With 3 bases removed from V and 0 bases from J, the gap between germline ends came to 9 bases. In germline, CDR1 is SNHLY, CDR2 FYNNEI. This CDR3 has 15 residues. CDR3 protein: CASSEGRLSGNTIYF. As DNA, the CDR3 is TGTGCCAGCAGTGAGGGCCGTCTCTCTGGAAACACCATATATTTT.